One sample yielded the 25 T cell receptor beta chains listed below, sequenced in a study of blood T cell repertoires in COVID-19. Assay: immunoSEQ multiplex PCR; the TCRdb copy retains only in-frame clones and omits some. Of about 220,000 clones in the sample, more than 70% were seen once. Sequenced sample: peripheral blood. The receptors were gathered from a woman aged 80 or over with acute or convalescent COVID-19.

In nucleotides, the CDR3 is TGTGCCAGCAGCACCGGGGGGGGAAACACCGGGGAGCTGTTTTTT. It encodes CASSTGGGNTGELFF. V usage is TRBV11-3 and J usage is TRBJ2-2; 8 bases align to TRBD2. CDR3 length equals 15 residues. With V trimmed by 5 bases and J by 2 bases, 4 bases remained unmatched. The germline CDR1 and CDR2 sequences are SGHNT and YENEEA.

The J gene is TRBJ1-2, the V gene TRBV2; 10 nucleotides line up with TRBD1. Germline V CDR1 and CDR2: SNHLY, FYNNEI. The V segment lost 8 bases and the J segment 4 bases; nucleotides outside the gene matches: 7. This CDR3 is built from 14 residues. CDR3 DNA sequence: TGTGCCAGCCGGGGGGGACAGGGGACCTATGGCTACACCTTC. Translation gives CASRGGQGTYGYTF.

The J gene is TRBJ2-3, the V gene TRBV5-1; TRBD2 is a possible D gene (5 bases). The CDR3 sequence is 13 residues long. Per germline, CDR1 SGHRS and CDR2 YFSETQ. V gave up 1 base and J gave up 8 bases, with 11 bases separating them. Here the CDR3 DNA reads TGCGCCAGCAGCTTGACACTAGGCGGTACGCAGTATTTT. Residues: CASSLTLGGTQYF.

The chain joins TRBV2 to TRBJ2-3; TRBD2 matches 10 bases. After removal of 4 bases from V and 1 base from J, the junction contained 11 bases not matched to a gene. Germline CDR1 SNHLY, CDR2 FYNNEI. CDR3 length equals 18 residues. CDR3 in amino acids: CASSGETSGVWGTDTQYF. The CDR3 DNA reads TGTGCCAGCAGTGGGGAAACTAGCGGGGTTTGGGGCACAGATACGCAGTATTTT.

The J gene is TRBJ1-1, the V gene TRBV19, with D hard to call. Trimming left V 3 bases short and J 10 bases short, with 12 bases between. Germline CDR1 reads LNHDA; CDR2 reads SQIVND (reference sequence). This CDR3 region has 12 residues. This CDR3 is CASSIEGLGAFF. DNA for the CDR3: TGTGCCAGTAGTATTGAGGGATTAGGAGCTTTCTTT.

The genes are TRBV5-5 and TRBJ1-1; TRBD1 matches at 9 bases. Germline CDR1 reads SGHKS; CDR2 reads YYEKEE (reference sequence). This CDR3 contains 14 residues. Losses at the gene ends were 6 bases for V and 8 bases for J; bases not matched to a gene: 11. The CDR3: CASTWDRALAEAFF. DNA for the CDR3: TGTGCCAGCACCTGGGACAGGGCATTGGCCGAAGCTTTCTTT.

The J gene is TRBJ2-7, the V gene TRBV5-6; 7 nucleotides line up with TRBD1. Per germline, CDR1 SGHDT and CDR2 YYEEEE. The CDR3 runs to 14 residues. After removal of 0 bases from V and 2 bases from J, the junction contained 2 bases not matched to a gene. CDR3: CASSLVGQPYEQYF. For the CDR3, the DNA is TGTGCCAGCAGCTTGGTGGGACAGCCCTACGAGCAGTACTTC.

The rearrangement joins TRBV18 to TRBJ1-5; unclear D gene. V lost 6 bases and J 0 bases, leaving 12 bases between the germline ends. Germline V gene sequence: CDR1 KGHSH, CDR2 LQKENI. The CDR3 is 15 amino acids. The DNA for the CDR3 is TGTGCCAGCTCTTGGCAGGACTCTAGCAATCAGCCCCAGCATTTT. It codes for CASSWQDSSNQPQHF. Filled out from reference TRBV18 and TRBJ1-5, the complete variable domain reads NAGVMQNPRHLVRRRGQEARLRCSPMKGHSHVYWYRQLPEEGLKFMVYLQKENIIDESGMPKERFSAEFPKEGPSILRIQQVVRGDSAAYFCASSWQDSSNQPQHFGDGTRLSIL.

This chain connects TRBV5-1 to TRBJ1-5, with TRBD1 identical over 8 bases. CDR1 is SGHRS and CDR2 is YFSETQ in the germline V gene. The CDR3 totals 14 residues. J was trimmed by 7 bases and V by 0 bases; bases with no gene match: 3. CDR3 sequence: CASSLGQGAQPQHF. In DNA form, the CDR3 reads TGCGCCAGCAGCTTGGGGCAGGGGGCACAGCCCCAGCATTTT.

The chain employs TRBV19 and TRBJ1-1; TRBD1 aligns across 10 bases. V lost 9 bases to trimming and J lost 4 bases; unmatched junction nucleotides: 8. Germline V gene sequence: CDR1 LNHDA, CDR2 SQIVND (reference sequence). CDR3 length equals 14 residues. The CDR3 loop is CASSPRDRGTEAFF. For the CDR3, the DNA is TGTGCCAGCTCCCCGAGGGACAGGGGCACTGAAGCTTTCTTT.

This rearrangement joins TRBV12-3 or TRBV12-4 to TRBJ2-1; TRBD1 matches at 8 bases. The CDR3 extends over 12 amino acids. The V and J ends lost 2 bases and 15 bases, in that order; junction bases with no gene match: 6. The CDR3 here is CASSLSAGGVFF. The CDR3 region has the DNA TGTGCCAGCAGTTTAAGTGCAGGGGGCGTGTTCTTC.

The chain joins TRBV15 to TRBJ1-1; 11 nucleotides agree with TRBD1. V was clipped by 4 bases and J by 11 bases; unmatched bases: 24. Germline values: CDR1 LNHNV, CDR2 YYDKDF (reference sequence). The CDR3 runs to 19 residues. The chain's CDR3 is CATSIPRDRGLAGAGGAFF. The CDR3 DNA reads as TGTGCCACCAGCATCCCCCGGGACAGGGGGTTAGCCGGCGCGGGGGGGGCTTTCTTT.

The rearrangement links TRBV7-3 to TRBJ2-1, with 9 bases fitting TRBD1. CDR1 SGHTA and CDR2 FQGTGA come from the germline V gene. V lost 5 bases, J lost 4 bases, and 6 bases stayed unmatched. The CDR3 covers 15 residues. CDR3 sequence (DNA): TGTGCCAGCAGCGCCCGGACAGGGGCGTACAATGAGCAGTTCTTC. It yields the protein CASSARTGAYNEQFF.

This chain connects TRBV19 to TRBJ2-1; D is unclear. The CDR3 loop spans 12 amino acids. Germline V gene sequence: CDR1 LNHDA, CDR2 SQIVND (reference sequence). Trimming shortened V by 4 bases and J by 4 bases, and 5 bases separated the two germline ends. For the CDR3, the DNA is TGTGCCAGTAGTACACAGTACAATGAGCAGTTCTTC. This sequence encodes CASSTQYNEQFF.

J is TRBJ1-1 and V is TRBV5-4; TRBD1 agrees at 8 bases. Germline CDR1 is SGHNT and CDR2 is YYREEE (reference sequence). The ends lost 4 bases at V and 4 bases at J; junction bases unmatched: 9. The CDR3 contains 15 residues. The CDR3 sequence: CASSKTGEGVTEAFF. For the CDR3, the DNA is TGTGCCAGCAGCAAGACAGGGGAAGGGGTCACTGAAGCTTTCTTT.

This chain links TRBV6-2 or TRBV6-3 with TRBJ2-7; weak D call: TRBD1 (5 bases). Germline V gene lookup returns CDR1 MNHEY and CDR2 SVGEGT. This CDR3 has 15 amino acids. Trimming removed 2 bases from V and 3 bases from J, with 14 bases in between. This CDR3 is CASSYPTGQVYEQYF. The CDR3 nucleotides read TGTGCCAGCAGTTACCCCACAGGTCAGGTCTACGAGCAGTACTTC.

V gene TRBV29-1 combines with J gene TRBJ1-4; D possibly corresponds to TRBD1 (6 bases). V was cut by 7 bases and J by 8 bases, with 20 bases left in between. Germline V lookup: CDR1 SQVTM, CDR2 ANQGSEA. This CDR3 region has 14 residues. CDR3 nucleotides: TGCAGCGGCACGGGGGGGGCGCTAGGAGAAAAACTGTTTTTT. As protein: CSGTGGALGEKLFF.

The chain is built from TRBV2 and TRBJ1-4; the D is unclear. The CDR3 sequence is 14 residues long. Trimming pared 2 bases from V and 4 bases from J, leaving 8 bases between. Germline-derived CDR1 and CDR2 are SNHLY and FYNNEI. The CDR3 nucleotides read TGTGCCAGCAGTGAAATGGAGAATAATGAAAAACTGTTTTTT. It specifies CASSEMENNEKLFF.

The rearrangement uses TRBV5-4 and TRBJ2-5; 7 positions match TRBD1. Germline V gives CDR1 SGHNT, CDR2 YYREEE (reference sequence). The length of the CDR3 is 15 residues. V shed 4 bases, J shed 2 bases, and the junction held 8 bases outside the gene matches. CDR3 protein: CASSTPTGSQETQYF. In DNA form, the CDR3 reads TGTGCCAGCAGCACCCCGACAGGGAGTCAAGAGACCCAGTACTTC.

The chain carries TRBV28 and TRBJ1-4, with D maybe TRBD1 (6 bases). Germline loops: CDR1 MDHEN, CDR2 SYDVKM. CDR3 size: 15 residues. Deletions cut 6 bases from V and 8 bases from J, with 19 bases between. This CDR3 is CASRELRGLGEKLFF. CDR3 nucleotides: TGTGCCAGCAGGGAACTCAGGGGCCTGGGGGAAAAACTGTTTTTT.

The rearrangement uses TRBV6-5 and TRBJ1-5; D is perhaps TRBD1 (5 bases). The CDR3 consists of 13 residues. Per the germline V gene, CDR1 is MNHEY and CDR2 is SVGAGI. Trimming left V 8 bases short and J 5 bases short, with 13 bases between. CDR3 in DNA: TGTGCCAGCGGGGTAAGGGGCGATCAGCCCCAGCATTTT. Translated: CASGVRGDQPQHF.

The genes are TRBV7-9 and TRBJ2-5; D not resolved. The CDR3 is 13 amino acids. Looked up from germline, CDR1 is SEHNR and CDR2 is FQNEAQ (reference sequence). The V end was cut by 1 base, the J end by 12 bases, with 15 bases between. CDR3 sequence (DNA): TGTGCCAGCAGCTTAGGGGCTGAGAGCCCTAAGTACTTC. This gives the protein CASSLGAESPKYF.

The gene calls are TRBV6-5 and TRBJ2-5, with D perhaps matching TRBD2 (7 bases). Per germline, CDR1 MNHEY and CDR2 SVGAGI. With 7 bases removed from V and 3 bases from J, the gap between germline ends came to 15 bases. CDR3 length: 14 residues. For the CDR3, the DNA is TGTGCCAGCACCCGAGGGGGAGGGGAAGAGACCCAGTACTTC. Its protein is CASTRGGGEETQYF.

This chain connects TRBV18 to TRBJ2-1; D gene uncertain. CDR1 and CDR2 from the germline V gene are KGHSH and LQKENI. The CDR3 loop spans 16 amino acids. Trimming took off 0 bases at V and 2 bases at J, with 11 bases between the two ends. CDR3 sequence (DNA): TGTGCCAGCTCACCACCAGTGCGGTACGCCTACAATGAGCAGTTCTTC. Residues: CASSPPVRYAYNEQFF. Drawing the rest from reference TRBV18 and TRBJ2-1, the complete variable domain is NAGVMQNPRHLVRRRGQEARLRCSPMKGHSHVYWYRQLPEEGLKFMVYLQKENIIDESGMPKERFSAEFPKEGPSILRIQQVVRGDSAAYFCASSPPVRYAYNEQFFGPGTRLTVL.

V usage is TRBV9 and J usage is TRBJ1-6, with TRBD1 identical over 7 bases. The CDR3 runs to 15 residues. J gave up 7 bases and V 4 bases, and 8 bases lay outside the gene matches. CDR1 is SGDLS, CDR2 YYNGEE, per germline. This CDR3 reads CASSLRQGQNSPLHF. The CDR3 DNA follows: TGTGCCAGCAGCCTCAGACAGGGCCAGAATTCACCCCTCCACTTT.